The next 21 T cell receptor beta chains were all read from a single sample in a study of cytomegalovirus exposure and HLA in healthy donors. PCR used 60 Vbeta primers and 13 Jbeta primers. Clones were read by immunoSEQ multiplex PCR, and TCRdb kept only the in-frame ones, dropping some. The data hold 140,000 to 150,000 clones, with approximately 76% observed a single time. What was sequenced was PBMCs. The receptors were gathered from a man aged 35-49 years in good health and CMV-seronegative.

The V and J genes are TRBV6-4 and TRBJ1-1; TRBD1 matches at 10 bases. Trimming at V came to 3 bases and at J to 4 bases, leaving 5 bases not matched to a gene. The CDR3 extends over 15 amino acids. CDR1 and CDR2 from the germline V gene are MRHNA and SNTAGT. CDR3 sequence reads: CASSETGGVGTEAFF. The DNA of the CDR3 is TGTGCCAGCAGTGAGACAGGGGGCGTGGGCACTGAAGCTTTCTTT.

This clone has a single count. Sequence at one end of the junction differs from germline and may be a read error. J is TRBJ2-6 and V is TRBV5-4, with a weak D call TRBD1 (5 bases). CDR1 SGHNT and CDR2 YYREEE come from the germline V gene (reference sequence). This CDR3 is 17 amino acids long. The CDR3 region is CASSSKGGNSGANGLTF. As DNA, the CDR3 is TGTGCCAGCAGCTCAAAGGGCGGAAACTCTGGGGCCAACGGCCTGACTTTC.

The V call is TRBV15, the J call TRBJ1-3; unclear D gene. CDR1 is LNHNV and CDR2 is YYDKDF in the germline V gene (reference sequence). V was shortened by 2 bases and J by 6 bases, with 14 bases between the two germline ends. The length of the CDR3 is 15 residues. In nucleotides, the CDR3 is TGTGCCACCAGCAGACTTTCAGGATCGCCAAACACCATATATTTT. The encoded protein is CATSRLSGSPNTIYF.

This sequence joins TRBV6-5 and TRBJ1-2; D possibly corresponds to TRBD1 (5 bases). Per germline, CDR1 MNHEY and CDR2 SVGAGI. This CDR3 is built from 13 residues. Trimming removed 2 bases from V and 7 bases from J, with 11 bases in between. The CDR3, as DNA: TGTGCCAGCAGTTACAGCCAGGGCTCTGGCTACACCTTC. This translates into CASSYSQGSGYTF.

CDR3 amino acids: CASSLTGAGSYNEQFF. Here the CDR3 DNA reads TGTGCCAGCAGCTTGACAGGGGCGGGCTCCTACAATGAGCAGTTCTTC. The chain joins TRBV5-4 to TRBJ2-1; 7 bases line up with TRBD1. The V and J ends lost 1 base and 0 bases, in that order; junction bases with no gene match: 4. CDR1 SGHNT and CDR2 YYREEE come from the germline V gene (reference sequence). There are 16 residues in the CDR3.

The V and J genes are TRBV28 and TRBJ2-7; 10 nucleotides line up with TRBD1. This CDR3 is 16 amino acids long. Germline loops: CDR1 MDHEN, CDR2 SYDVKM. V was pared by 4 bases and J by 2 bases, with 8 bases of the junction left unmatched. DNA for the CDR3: TGTGCCAGCAGTTCATCATGGGACAGGGGTCCCTACGAGCAGTACTTC. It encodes CASSSSWDRGPYEQYF.

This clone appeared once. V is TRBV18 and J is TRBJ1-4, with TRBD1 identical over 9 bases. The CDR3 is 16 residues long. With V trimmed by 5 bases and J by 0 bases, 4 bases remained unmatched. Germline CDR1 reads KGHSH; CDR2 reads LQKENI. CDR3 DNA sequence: TGTGCCAGCTCAATGGGACAGGGCGCAACTAATGAAAAACTGTTTTTT. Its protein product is CASSMGQGATNEKLFF.

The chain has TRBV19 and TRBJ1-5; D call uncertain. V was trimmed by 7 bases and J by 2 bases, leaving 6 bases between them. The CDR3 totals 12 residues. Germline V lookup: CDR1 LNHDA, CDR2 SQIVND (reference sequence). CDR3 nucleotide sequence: TGTGCCAGTAAGCTTGGCAATCAGCCCCAGCATTTT. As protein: CASKLGNQPQHF.

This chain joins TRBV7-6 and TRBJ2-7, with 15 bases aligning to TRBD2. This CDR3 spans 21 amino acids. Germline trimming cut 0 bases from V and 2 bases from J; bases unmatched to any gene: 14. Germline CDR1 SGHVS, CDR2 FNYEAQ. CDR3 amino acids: CASSLAVADPGLAGGAYEQYF. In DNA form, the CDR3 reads TGTGCCAGCAGCTTAGCGGTAGCGGACCCGGGACTAGCGGGAGGCGCCTACGAGCAGTACTTC.

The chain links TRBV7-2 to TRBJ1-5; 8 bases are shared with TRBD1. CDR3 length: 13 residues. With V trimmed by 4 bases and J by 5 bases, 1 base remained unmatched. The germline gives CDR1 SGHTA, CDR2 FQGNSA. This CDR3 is CASSSDRDQPQHF. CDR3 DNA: TGTGCCAGCAGCTCGGACAGGGATCAGCCCCAGCATTTT.

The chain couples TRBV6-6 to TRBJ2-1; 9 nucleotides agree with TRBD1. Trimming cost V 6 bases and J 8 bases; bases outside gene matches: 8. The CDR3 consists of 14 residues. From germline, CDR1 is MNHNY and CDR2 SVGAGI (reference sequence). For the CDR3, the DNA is TGTGCCAGCAGCCTACCGGGACAGGGACATGAGCAGTTCTTC. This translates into CASSLPGQGHEQFF.

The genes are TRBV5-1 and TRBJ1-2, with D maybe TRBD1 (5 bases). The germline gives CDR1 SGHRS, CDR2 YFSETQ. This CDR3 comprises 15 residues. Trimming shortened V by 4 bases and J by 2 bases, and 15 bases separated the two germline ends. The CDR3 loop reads CASSPEPGGNYGYTF. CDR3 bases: TGCGCCAGCAGCCCCGAACCGGGGGGAAACTATGGCTACACCTTC.

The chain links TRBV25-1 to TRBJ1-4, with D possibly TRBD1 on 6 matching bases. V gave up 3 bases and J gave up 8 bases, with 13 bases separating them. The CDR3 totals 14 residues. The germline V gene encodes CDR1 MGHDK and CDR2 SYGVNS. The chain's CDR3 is CASSEGGASEKLFF. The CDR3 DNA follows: TGTGCCAGCAGTGAGGGGGGGGCATCCGAAAAACTGTTTTTT.

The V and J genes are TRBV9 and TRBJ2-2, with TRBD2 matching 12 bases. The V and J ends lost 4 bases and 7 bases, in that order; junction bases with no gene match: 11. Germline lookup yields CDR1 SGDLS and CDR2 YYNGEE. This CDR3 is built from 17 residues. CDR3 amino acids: CASSFYSLAGGVGELFF. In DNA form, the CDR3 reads TGTGCCAGCAGCTTCTATTCCCTAGCGGGAGGGGTCGGGGAGCTGTTTTTT.

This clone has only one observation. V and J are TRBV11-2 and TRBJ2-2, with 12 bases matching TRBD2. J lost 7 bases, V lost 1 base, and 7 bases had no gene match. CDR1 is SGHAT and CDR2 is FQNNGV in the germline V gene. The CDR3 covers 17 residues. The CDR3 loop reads CASSLGLAGVRGGELFF. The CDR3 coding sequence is TGTGCCAGCAGCTTAGGACTAGCGGGAGTAAGGGGCGGGGAGCTGTTTTTT.

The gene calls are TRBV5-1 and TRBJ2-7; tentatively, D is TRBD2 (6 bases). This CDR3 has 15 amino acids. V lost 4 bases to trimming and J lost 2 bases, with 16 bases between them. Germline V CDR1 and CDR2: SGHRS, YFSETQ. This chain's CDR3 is CASSPTGDSAYEQYF. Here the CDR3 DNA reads TGCGCCAGCAGCCCCACCGGGGACTCCGCCTACGAGCAGTACTTC.

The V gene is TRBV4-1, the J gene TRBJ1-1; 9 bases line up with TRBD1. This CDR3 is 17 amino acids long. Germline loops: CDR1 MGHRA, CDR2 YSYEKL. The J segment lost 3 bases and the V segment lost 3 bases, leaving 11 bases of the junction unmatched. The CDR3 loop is CASSQVPGQGMDTEAFF. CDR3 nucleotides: TGCGCCAGCAGCCAGGTCCCGGGACAGGGCATGGACACTGAAGCTTTCTTT.

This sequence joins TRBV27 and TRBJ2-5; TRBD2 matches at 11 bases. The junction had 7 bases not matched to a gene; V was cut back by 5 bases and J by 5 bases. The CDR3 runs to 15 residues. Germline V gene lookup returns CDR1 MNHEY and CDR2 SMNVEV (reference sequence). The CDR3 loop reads CASSALAGASETQYF. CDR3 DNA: TGTGCCAGCAGTGCACTAGCGGGAGCTTCGGAGACCCAGTACTTC.

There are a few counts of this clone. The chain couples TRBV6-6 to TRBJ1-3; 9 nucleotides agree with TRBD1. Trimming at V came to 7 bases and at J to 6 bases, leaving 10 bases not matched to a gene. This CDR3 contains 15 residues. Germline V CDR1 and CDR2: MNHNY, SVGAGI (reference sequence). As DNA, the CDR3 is TGTGCCAGCATTGGACAGGGGAAGGGGGAAAACACCATATATTTT. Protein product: CASIGQGKGENTIYF.

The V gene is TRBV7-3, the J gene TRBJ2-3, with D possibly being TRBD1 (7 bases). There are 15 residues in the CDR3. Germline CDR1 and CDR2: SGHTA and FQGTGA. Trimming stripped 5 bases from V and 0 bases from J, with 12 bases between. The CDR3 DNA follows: TGTGCCAGCAGCGCCCAGGGGGGTAGCACAGATACGCAGTATTTT. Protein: CASSAQGGSTDTQYF.

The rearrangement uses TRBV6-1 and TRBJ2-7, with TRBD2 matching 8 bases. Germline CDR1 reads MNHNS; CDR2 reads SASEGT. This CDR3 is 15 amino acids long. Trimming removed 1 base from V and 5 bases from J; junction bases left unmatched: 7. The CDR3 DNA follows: TGTGCCAGCAGTGAAGTCGCGGGGGGCCCGGACGAGCAGTACTTC. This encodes CASSEVAGGPDEQYF.